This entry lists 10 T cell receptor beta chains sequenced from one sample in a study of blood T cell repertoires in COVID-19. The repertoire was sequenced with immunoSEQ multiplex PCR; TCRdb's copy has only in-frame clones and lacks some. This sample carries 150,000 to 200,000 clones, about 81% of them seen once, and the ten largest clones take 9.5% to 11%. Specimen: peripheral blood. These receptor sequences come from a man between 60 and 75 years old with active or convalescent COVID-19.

CDR3 region: CASSEGDGGAGELFF. The CDR3 DNA sequence: TGTGCCAGCAGTGAGGGGGACGGAGGGGCCGGGGAGCTGTTTTTT. The chain joins TRBV2 to TRBJ2-2; the D gene is possibly TRBD2 (6 bases). The CDR3 sequence is 15 residues long. Trimming left V 3 bases short and J 6 bases short, with 14 bases between. Looked up from germline, CDR1 is SNHLY and CDR2 is FYNNEI.

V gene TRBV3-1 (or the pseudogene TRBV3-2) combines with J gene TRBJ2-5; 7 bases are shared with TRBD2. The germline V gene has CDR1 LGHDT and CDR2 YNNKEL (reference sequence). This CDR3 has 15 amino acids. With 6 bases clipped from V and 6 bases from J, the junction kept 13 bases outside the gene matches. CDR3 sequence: CASSPSGHPGQTQYF. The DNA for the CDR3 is TGTGCCAGCAGTCCTAGCGGCCACCCGGGTCAGACCCAGTACTTC.

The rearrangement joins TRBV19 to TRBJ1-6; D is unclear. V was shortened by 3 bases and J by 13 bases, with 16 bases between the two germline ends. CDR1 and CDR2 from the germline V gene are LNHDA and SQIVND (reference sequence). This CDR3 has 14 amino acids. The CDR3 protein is CASSIKITGVPLHF. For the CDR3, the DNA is TGTGCCAGTAGTATTAAAATCACCGGGGTTCCCCTCCACTTT.

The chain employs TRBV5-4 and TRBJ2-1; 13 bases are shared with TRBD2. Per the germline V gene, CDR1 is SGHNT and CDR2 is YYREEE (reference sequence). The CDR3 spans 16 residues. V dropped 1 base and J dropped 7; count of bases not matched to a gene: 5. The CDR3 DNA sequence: TGTGCCAGCAGCTTGCCCGGGACTAGCGGGAATAATGAGCAGTTCTTC. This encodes CASSLPGTSGNNEQFF.

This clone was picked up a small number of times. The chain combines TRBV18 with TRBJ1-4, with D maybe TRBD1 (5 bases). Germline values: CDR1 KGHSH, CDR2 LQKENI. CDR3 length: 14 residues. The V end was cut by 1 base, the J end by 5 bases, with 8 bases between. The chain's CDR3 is CASSPRQGNEKLFF. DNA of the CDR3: TGTGCCAGCTCACCACGCCAGGGAAATGAAAAACTGTTTTTT. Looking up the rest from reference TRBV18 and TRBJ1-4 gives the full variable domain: NAGVMQNPRHLVRRRGQEARLRCSPMKGHSHVYWYRQLPEEGLKFMVYLQKENIIDESGMPKERFSAEFPKEGPSILRIQQVVRGDSAAYFCASSPRQGNEKLFFGSGTQLSVL.

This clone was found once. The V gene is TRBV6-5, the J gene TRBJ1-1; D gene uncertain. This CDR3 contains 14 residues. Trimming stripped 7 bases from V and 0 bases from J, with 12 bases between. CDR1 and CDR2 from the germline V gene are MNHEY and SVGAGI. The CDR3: CASNSRPMNTEAFF. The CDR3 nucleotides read TGTGCCAGCAACTCTAGGCCGATGAACACTGAAGCTTTCTTT.

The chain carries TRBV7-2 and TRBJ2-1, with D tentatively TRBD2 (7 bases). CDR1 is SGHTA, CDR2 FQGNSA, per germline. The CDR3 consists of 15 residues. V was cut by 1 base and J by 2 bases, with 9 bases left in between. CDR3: CASSLVGGPYNEQFF. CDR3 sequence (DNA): TGTGCCAGCAGCTTAGTGGGGGGGCCCTACAATGAGCAGTTCTTC.

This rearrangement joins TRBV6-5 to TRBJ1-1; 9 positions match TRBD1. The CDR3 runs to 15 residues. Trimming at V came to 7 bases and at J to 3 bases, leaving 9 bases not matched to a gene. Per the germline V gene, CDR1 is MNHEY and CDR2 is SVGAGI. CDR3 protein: CASKSIGQGHTEAFF. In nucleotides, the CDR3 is TGTGCCAGCAAATCGATCGGACAGGGGCACACTGAAGCTTTCTTT.

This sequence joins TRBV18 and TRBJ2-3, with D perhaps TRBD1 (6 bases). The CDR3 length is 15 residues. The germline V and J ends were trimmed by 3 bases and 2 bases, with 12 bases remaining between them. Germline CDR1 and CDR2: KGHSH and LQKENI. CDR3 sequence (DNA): TGTGCCAGCTCACCGACAGGAAACCCCACAGATACGCAGTATTTT. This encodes CASSPTGNPTDTQYF.

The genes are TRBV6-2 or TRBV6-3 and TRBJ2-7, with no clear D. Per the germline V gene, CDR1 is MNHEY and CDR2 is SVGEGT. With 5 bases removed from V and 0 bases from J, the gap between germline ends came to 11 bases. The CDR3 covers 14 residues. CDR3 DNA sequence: TGTGCCAGCAGTCCCCTCCGGGTCTCCTACGAGCAGTACTTC. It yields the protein CASSPLRVSYEQYF.